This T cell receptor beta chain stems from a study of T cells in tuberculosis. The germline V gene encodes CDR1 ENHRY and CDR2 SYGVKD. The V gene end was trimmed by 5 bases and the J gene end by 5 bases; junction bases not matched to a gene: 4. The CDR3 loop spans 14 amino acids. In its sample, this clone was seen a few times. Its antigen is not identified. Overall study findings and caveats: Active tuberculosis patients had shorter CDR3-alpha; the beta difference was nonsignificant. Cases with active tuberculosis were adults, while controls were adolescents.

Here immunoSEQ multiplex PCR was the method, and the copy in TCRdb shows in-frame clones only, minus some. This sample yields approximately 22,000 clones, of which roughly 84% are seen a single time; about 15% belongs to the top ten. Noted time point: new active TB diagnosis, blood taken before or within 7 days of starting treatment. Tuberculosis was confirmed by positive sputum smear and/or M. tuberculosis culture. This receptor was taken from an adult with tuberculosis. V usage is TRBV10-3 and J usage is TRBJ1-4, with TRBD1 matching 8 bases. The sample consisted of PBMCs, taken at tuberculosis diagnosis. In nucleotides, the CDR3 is TGTGCCATCAGTCAAGGGACAGGAAATGAAAAACTGTTTTTT. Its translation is CAISQGTGNEKLFF.